This entry concerns a single T cell receptor (beta chain). The target antigen is unknown. In the source study's methods: For the immunoSEQ data, sequences were junction-only without quality scores, so filtering differed. The assay was immunoSEQ multiplex PCR, and TCRdb's table has in-frame clones only and misses some. That table gives V, J and clone size, and the DNA gave D and trimming. Among 1 million to 1.3 million clones listed, 78% were seen once. The record originates from a study of shared clonotypes between healthy human individuals. A split of CD4+ cells into CD45RA+ naive and CD45RA-negative memory subsets was performed. Overall study results and limits: Relative to clonotypes present in all four donors, those not shared had lower generation probabilities. Naive subsets tended to show greater estimated richness than memory subsets.

The CDR3 is 15 residues long. From germline, CDR1 is SGHRS and CDR2 YFSETQ. V shed 10 bases and J 4 bases; nucleotides not matched to a gene: 13. The sequencing input was memory CD4+ T cells from PBMCs. This sample's subset: CD45RA-negative fraction. The chain employs TRBV5-1 and TRBJ2-5, with TRBD1 matching 10 bases. This clonotype was obtained from a man aged 18 to 30 in good health. Some clones in this sample may be carry-over from other donors' samples. CDR3 in DNA: TGCGCCTCAACTCGAGGACAGGGGGTGGGAGAGACCCAGTACTTC. Translation gives CASTRGQGVGETQYF.